The T cell receptor beta chain under discussion was sequenced for a study of T-cell reconstitution after alpha-beta-depleted transplantation in children. Study-level findings and limits: About two months after transplant, alpha-beta T cells reportedly came from several hundred expanded graft clones.

Unique molecular identifiers tagged the TCRbeta library. MiXCR, run by TCRdb on the PCR reads, gives a single entry per CDR3 protein. The repertoire consists of about 600,000 distinct CDR3 sequences, with roughly 13% occurring once and the leading ten covering about 2.2%. Germline-derived CDR1 and CDR2 are KGHDR and SFDVKD. J was trimmed by 4 bases and V by 0 bases; bases with no gene match: 3. The CDR3 has 16 residues. Turning to this clonotype: Its antigen is currently unknown.

The receptor was derived from a male patient under 18 who had a stem cell transplant for acute myeloid leukemia, so the T cells may come from the graft donor. The rearrangement links TRBV24-1 to TRBJ2-3; 10 nucleotides line up with TRBD1. The material sequenced was PBMCs, mostly from graft donor cells, taken 360 days after TCRalphabeta/CD19-depleted stem cell transplant. CDR3 in amino acids: CATSDLGDRGSDTQYF. The CDR3 DNA reads as TGTGCCACCAGTGATTTGGGGGACAGGGGATCAGATACGCAGTATTTT.